These T cell receptor beta chains were read from a single sample in a study of Ad26.COV2.S vaccination and SARS-CoV-2 variants. Libraries were prepared by immunoSEQ multiplex PCR; TCRdb keeps only in-frame clonotypes and omits some of them. The sample holds some 450,000 clones, about 90% seen once. The sample in question was peripheral blood, obtained in a trial of Ad26.COV2.S vaccine versus placebo. These receptors came from a person between 18 and 60 years old who received the Ad26.COV2.S COVID-19 vaccine or a placebo. The CDR3 runs from the conserved cysteine through the conserved F or W. A D gene is named only where the DNA matches it firmly. The size entry is marked missing in some rows and otherwise reads once, few, many or a size class.

cdr3_length,v_call,j_call,d_call,clone_size,cdr3_aa,cdr3_nt
14,TRBV4-2,TRBJ1-5,-,-,CASSQVSGNQPQHF,TGTGCCAGCAGCCAAGTTAGCGGGAATCAGCCCCAGCATTTT
12,TRBV28,TRBJ1-2,TRBD1,-,CASQTGDYGYTF,TGTGCCAGCCAGACAGGGGACTATGGCTACACCTTC
14,TRBV6-5,TRBJ1-1,TRBD1,-,CASSGQGTNTEAFF,TGTGCCAGCTCCGGACAGGGTACGAACACTGAAGCTTTCTTT
19,TRBV7-9,TRBJ2-2,TRBD2,-,CASSLGLAGTITNTGELFF,TGTGCCAGCAGCCTGGGACTAGCGGGAACTATTACGAACACCGGGGAGCTGTTTTTT
14,TRBV7-8,TRBJ2-1,-,-,CASSPIGHYNEQFF,TGTGCCAGCAGCCCTATTGGACATTACAATGAGCAGTTCTTC
15,TRBV2,TRBJ2-7,-,-,CASSPLATTSYEQYF,TGTGCCAGCAGTCCCCTAGCGACAACCTCCTACGAGCAGTACTTC
12,TRBV6-2/TRBV6-3,TRBJ2-1,-,-,CASSYWGNEQFF,TGTGCCAGCAGTTATTGGGGGAATGAGCAGTTCTTC
15,TRBV29-1,TRBJ2-7,TRBD2,-,CSVEGTSGPSYEQYF,TGCAGCGTTGAAGGGACTAGCGGTCCCTCCTACGAGCAGTACTTC
13,TRBV28,TRBJ2-2,-,-,CASTQGGAGELFF,TGTGCCAGCACCCAGGGGGGAGCCGGGGAGCTGTTTTTT
16,TRBV7-9,TRBJ2-7,TRBD1,-,CASSLARGQGVYEQYF,TGTGCCAGCAGCTTAGCGCGGGGACAGGGGGTGTACGAGCAGTACTTC
17,TRBV4-3,TRBJ2-1,TRBD2,-,CASSPTWTSGAYNEQFF,TGCGCCAGCAGCCCGACCTGGACTAGCGGGGCATACAATGAGCAGTTCTTC
15,TRBV4-2,TRBJ1-6,-,-,CASSQDGGVGAPLHF,TGTGCCAGCAGCCAAGACGGGGGGGTAGGGGCACCCCTCCACTTT
15,TRBV5-4,TRBJ2-7,TRBD1,-,CASSPTGEPPHEQYF,TGTGCCAGCAGCCCCACAGGGGAGCCCCCCCACGAGCAGTACTTC
15,TRBV18,TRBJ2-3,TRBD1,-,CASSLRTGSADTQYF,TGTGCCAGCTCACTACGGACAGGGAGCGCAGATACGCAGTATTTT
16,TRBV18,TRBJ2-6,TRBD1,-,CASSDRGLRGANVLTF,TGTGCCAGCTCGGACAGGGGGCTGAGAGGGGCCAACGTCCTGACTTTC
17,TRBV28,TRBJ2-7,TRBD2,-,CASNLVGLAGGGHEQYF,TGTGCCAGCAATCTAGTCGGGCTAGCGGGAGGGGGTCACGAGCAGTACTTC
15,TRBV5-5,TRBJ2-1,-,-,CASSPQDSSYNEQFF,TGTGCCAGCAGCCCCCAGGACAGCTCCTACAATGAGCAGTTCTTC
15,TRBV19,TRBJ2-1,TRBD1,-,CASSWGRGLNNEQFF,TGTGCCAGTAGCTGGGGCAGGGGGTTGAACAATGAGCAGTTCTTC
16,TRBV5-8,TRBJ2-3,-,-,CASSLTSPIGTDTQYF,TGTGCCAGCAGCCTTACTAGTCCTATAGGCACAGATACGCAGTATTTT
14,TRBV19,TRBJ1-6,-,-,CATGPGLQNSPLHF,TGTGCCACGGGCCCAGGGCTCCAGAATTCACCCCTCCACTTT
19,TRBV28,TRBJ2-1,TRBD2,-,CASSSLPSSSGSSYNEQFF,TGTGCCAGCAGTTCTCTCCCCTCCTCTAGCGGGAGCTCCTACAATGAGCAGTTCTTC
14,TRBV5-4,TRBJ2-7,TRBD1,-,CASSSRTGGYEQYF,TGTGCCAGCAGCTCGCGGACAGGGGGTTACGAGCAGTACTTC
15,TRBV27,TRBJ1-4,-,-,CASSFYLGGNEKLFF,TGTGCCAGCAGTTTTTATCTGGGAGGCAATGAAAAACTGTTTTTT
13,TRBV7-3,TRBJ2-1,-,-,CASSLMARHEQFF,TGTGCCAGCAGCTTAATGGCTAGGCATGAGCAGTTCTTC
14,TRBV6-2/TRBV6-3,TRBJ2-7,-,-,CASSYSTFLAEQYF,TGTGCCAGCAGTTACTCGACTTTCTTGGCTGAGCAGTACTTC
15,TRBV5-6,TRBJ2-7,TRBD2,few,CASSATSGGSYEQYF,TGTGCCAGCAGCGCTACTAGCGGCGGTTCCTACGAGCAGTACTTC
13,TRBV11-3,TRBJ2-1,-,-,CASSLVKNNEQFF,TGTGCCAGCAGCTTAGTAAAGAACAATGAGCAGTTCTTC
12,TRBV5-4,TRBJ1-1,-,-,CASSLETGHAFF,TGTGCCAGCAGCTTGGAAACAGGGCATGCTTTCTTT
13,TRBV3-1/TRBV3-2,TRBJ2-7,TRBD1,-,CASSQADRDEQYF,TGTGCCAGCAGCCAAGCCGACAGGGACGAGCAGTACTTC
16,TRBV4-1,TRBJ2-7,-,-,CASSQDRRGNSYEQYF,TGCGCCAGCAGCCAAGATCGGAGGGGAAACTCCTACGAGCAGTACTTC
13,TRBV7-9,TRBJ2-2,-,-,CASSLDRTGELFF,TGTGCCAGCAGCCTAGACCGAACCGGGGAGCTGTTTTTT
15,TRBV10-3,TRBJ2-6,-,-,CAISVTRARANVLTF,TGTGCCATCAGTGTAACTAGGGCGCGGGCCAACGTCCTGACTTTC
11,TRBV19,TRBJ2-5,-,once,CASSSQETQYF,TGTGCCAGTAGTTCGCAAGAGACCCAGTACTTC
15,TRBV28,TRBJ2-5,TRBD1,-,CASSFPGQGEETQYF,TGTGCCAGCAGTTTCCCCGGACAGGGTGAGGAGACCCAGTACTTC
16,TRBV5-1,TRBJ2-5,TRBD1,-,CASSLEGQGLRETQYF,TGCGCCAGCAGCTTAGAGGGACAGGGGTTAAGAGAGACCCAGTACTTC
14,TRBV5-4,TRBJ1-4,-,-,CASSGDVGRGKLFF,TGTGCCAGCAGCGGGGACGTAGGAAGGGGAAAACTGTTTTTT
14,TRBV28,TRBJ2-7,-,-,CASSLALETYEQYF,TGTGCCAGCAGCCTCGCCCTGGAAACCTACGAGCAGTACTTC
14,TRBV5-1,TRBJ2-7,-,-,CASSLIHPRDEQYF,TGCGCCAGCAGCTTAATCCATCCGCGCGACGAGCAGTACTTC
15,TRBV27,TRBJ2-7,TRBD1,-,CASSLGQPTTYEQYF,TGTGCCAGCAGTCTGGGACAGCCGACCACCTACGAGCAGTACTTC
16,TRBV9,TRBJ1-2,-,-,CASSDIPRGGFGGYTF,TGTGCCAGCAGCGATATCCCTCGGGGGGGTTTTGGTGGCTACACCTTC